This T cell receptor beta chain was identified in a study of response to subunit inactivated influenza vaccine. Findings and caveats of the study: Every seasonal influenza vaccination brings in few new T cells, the authors suggested.

TCRdb re-called the RT-PCR reads with MiXCR, one entry per CDR3 protein. The sample has a few hundred thousand distinct CDR3 sequences, roughly 7.6% seen once. This CDR3 is built from 16 residues. J gave up 3 bases and V 3 bases, and 3 bases lay outside the gene matches. Germline V gene data show CDR1 as SGHRS and CDR2 as YFSETQ. In this sample, this clonotype turned up a few times. Its target is not known. This TCR came from a man aged 45-69 years who received an inactivated influenza vaccine. This chain joins TRBV5-1 and TRBJ1-6, with 10 bases aligning to TRBD1. The starting material was PBMCs from blood, obtained around 25 months after vaccination. The CDR3 DNA is TGCGCCAGCAGCTCGGGACAGGGGTTCTATAATTCACCCCTCCACTTT. It yields the protein CASSSGQGFYNSPLHF.